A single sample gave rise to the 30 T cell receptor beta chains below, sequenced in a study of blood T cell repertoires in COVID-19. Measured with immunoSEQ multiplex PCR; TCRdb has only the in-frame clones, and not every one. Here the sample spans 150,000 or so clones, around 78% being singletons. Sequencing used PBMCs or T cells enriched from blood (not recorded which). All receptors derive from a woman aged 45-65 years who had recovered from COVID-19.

The DNA for the CDR3 is TGCGCCAGCAGCTTGGTCCCAGGGGGAAAGACTGGGGCCAACGTCCTGACTTTC. Its translation: CASSLVPGGKTGANVLTF. The gene calls are TRBV5-1 and TRBJ2-6; TRBD1 aligns across 7 bases. V dropped 0 bases and J dropped 2; count of bases not matched to a gene: 8. Germline loops: CDR1 SGHRS, CDR2 YFSETQ. There are 18 residues in the CDR3.

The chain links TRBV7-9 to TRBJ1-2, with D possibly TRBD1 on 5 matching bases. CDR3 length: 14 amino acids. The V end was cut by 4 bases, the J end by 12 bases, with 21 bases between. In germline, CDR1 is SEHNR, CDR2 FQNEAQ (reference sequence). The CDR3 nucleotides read TGTGCCAGCAGCTCCAGGACGGGGACTATCTATAACACCTTC. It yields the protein CASSSRTGTIYNTF.

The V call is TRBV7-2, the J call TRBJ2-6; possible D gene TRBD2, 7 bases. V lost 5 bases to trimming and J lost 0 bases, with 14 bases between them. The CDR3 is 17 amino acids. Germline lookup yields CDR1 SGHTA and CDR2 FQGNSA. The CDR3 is CASSTRGRASGANVLTF. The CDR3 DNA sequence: TGTGCCAGCAGCACGCGGGGGCGGGCCTCTGGGGCCAACGTCCTGACTTTC.

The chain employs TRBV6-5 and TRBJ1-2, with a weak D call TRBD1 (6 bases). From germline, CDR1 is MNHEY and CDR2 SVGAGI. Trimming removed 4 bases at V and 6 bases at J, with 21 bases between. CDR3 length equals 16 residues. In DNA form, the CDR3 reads TGTGCCAGCAGTTCAGGGGCCAAGAACATCCTTCATGGCTACACCTTC. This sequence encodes CASSSGAKNILHGYTF.

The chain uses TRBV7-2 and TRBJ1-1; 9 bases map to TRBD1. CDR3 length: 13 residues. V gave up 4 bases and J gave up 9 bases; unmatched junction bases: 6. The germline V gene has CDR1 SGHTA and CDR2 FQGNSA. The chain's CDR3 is CASSSRQGGKAFF. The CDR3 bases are TGTGCCAGCAGCTCAAGACAGGGGGGGAAAGCTTTCTTT.

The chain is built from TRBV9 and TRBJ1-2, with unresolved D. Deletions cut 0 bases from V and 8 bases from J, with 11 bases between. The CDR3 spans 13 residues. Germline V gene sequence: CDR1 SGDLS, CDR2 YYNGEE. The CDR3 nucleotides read TGTGCCAGCAGCGTAGTAAGCTCCGGGGGCTACACCTTC. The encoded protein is CASSVVSSGGYTF.

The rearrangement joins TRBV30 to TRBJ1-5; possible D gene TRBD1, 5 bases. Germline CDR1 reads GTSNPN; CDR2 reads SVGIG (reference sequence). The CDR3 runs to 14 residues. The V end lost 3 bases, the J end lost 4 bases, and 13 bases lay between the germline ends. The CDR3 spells CAWSWQGGNQPQHF. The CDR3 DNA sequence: TGTGCCTGGAGCTGGCAGGGAGGAAATCAGCCCCAGCATTTT.

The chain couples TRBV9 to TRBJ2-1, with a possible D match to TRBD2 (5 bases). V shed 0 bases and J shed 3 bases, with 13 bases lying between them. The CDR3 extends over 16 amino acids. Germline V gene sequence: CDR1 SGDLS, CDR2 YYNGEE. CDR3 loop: CASSVEVLAGYNEQFF. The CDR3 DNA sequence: TGTGCCAGCAGCGTAGAAGTGCTAGCCGGCTACAATGAGCAGTTCTTC.

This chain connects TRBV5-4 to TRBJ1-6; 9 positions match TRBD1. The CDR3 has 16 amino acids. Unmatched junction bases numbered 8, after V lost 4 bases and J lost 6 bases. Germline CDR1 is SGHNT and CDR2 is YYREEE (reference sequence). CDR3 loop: CASSPGTGLTNSPLHF. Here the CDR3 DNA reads TGTGCCAGCAGCCCCGGGACAGGGCTTACTAATTCACCCCTCCACTTT. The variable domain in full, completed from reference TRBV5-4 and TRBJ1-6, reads ETGVTQSPTHLIKTRGQQVTLRCSSQSGHNTVSWYQQALGQGPQFIFQYYREEENGRGNFPPRFSGLQFPNYSSELNVNALELDDSALYLCASSPGTGLTNSPLHFGNGTRLTVT.

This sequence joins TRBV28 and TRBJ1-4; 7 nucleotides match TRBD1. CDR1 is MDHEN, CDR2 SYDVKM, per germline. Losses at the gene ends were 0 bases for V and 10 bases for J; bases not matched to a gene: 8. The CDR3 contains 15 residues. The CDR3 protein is CASSLWDARGVKLFF. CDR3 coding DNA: TGTGCCAGCAGTTTATGGGACGCCAGGGGGGTAAAACTGTTTTTT.

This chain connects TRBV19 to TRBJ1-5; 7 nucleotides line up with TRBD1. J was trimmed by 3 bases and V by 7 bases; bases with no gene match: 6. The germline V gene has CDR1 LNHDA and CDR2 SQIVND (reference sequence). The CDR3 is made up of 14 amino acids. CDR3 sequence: CASNNRGYNQPQHF. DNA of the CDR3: TGTGCCAGTAATAACAGGGGCTACAATCAGCCCCAGCATTTT.

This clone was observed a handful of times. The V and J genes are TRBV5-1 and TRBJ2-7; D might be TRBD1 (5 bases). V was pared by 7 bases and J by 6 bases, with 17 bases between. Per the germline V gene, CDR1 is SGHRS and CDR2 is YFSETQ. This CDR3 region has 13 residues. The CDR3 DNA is TGCGCCAGCGTCTCAGGGCTGACGGGCGAGCAGTACGTC. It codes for CASVSGLTGEQYV.

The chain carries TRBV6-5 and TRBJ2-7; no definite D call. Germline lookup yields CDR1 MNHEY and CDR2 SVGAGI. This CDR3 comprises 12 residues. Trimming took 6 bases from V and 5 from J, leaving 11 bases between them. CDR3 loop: CASSLAADEQYV. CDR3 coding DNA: TGTGCCAGCAGCCTGGCGGCAGACGAGCAGTACGTC.

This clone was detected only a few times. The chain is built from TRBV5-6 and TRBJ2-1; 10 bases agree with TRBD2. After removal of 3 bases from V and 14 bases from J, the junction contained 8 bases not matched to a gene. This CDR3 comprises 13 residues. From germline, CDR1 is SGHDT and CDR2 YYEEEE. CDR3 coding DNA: TGTGCCAGCAGCTCAACTAGCGGGATCGTCAAGTTCTTC. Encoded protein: CASSSTSGIVKFF. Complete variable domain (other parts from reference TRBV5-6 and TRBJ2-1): DAGVTQSPTHLIKTRGQQVTLRCSPKSGHDTVSWYQQALGQGPQFIFQYYEEEERQRGNFPDRFSGHQFPNYSSELNVNALLLGDSALYLCASSSTSGIVKFFGPGTRLTVL.

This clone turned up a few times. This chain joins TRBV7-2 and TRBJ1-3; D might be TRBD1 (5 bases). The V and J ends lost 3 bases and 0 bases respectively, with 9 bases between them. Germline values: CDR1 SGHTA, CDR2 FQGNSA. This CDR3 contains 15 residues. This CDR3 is CASSLLRVSGNTIYF. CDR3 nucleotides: TGTGCCAGCAGCTTGCTCAGGGTCTCTGGAAACACCATATATTTT.

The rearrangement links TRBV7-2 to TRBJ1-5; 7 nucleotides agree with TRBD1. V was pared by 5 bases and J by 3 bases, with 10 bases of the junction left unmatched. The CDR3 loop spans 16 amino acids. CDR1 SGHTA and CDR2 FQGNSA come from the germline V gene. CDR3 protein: CASSLDPGQYNQPQHF. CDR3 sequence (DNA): TGTGCCAGCAGCCTGGACCCGGGACAGTACAATCAGCCCCAGCATTTT.

The CDR3 DNA is TGCGCCACCAAGCAGCGGGGGGGGGCCGAGCAGTACGTC. Protein: CATKQRGGAEQYV. J is TRBJ2-7 and V is TRBV5-1; the match to TRBD2 covers 10 bases. From germline, CDR1 is SGHRS and CDR2 YFSETQ. CDR3 length: 13 residues. The junction had 9 bases not matched to a gene; V was cut back by 9 bases and J by 6 bases.

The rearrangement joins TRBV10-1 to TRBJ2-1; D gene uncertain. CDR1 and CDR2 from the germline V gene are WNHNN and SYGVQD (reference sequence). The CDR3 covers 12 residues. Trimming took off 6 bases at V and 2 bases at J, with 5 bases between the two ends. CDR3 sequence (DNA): TGCGCCAGCAGCGCAGCCTACAATGAGCAGTTCTTC. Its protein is CASSAAYNEQFF.

CDR3 nucleotide sequence: TGCGCCAGCAGCTTCGACCGGGTATATACGCAGTATTTT. Amino acids: CASSFDRVYTQYF. The chain joins TRBV5-1 to TRBJ2-3; no firm D call. This CDR3 has 13 residues. The germline CDR1 and CDR2 sequences are SGHRS and YFSETQ. V was cut by 2 bases and J by 7 bases, with 11 bases left in between.

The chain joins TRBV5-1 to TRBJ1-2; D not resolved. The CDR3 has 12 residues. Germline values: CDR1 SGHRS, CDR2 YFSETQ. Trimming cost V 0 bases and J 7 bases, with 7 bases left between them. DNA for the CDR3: TGCGCCAGCAGCTTGGCGAGCGGTGGCTACACCTTC. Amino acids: CASSLASGGYTF.

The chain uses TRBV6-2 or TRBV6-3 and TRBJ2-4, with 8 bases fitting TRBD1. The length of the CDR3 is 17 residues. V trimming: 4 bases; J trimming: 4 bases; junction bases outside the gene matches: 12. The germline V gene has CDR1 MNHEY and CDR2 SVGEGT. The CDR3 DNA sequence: TGTGCCAGCAGTTCCCCCGGACAGGGCTTAGCAAAAAACATTCAGTACTTC. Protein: CASSSPGQGLAKNIQYF.

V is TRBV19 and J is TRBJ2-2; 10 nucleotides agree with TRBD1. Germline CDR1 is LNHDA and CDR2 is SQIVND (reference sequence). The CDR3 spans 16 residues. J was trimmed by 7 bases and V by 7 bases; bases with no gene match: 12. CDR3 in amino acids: CASIPRDRGGGGELFF. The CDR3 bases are TGTGCCAGTATCCCTCGGGACAGGGGAGGTGGCGGGGAGCTGTTTTTT.

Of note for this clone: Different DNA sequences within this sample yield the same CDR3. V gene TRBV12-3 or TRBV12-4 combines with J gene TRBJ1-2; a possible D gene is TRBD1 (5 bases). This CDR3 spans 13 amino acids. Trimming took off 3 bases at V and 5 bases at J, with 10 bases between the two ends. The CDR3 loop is CASSFGRAYGYTF. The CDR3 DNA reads TGTGCCAGCAGTTTCGGCAGGGCATATGGCTACACCTTC.

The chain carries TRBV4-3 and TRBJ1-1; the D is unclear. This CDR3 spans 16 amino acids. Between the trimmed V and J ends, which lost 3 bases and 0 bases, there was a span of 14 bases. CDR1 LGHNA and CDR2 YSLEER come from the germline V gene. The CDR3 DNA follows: TGCGCCAGCAGCCAGACACGGACTTTAGTGAACACTGAAGCTTTCTTT. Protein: CASSQTRTLVNTEAFF.

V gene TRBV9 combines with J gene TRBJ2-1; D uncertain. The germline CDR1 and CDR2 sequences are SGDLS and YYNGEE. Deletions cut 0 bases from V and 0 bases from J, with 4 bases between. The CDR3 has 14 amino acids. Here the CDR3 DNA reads TGTGCCAGCAGCGTAGGGAGCTCCTACAATGAGCAGTTCTTC. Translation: CASSVGSSYNEQFF.

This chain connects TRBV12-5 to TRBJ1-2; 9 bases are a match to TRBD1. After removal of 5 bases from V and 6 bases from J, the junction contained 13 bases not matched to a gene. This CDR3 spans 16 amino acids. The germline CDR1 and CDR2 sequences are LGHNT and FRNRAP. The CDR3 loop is CASGPLTAGQGDGYTF. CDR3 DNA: TGTGCTAGTGGTCCCCTCACAGCGGGACAGGGCGATGGCTACACCTTC.

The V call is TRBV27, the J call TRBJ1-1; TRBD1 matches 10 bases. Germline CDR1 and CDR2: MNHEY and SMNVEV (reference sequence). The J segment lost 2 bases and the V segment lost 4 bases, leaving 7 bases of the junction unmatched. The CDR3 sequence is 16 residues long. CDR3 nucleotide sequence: TGTGCCAGCAGTTCCCTCAGACAGGGGGCAAACACTGAAGCTTTCTTT. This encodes CASSSLRQGANTEAFF.

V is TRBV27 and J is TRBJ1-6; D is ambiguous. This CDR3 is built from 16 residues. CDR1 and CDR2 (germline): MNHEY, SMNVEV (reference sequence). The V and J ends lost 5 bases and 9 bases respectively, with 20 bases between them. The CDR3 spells CASSRPRGPSVSPLHF. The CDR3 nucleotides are TGTGCCAGCAGTCGTCCTCGAGGGCCAAGCGTTTCACCCCTCCACTTT.

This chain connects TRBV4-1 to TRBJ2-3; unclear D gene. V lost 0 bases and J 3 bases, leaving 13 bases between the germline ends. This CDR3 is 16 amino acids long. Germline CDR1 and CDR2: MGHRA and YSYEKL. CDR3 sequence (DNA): TGCGCCAGCAGCCAAGATGCCTTCCGGGTGACAGATACGCAGTATTTT. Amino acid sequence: CASSQDAFRVTDTQYF.

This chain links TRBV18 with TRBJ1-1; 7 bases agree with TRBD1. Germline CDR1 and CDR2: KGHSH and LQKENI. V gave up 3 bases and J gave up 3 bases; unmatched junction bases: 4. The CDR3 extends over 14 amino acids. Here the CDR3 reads CASSPHRGYTEAFF. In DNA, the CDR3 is TGTGCCAGCTCACCGCACAGGGGATACACTGAAGCTTTCTTT.